This TCR beta chain emerged from a study of shared clonotypes between healthy human individuals. The ends were cut back, 6 bases at V and 0 bases at J, with 9 bases in the middle. The CDR3 contains 14 residues. Germline V gives CDR1 MNHEY, CDR2 SVGAGI. Each replicate PCR on the sorted subsets used 200 to 250 ng DNA (around 30,000 T cell genomes). The method was immunoSEQ multiplex PCR; TCRdb's version includes in-frame clones alone and lacks a portion of them. The data hold roughly 1 million clones, with under 80% observed a single time. The V gene is TRBV6-5, the J gene TRBJ1-5, with D maybe TRBD1 (6 bases). Sequences were obtained from memory CD4+ T cells sorted from blood. Subset in this sample: CD45RA-negative fraction. The sequence was obtained from a man younger than 30 in good health. CDR3 DNA: TGTGCCAGCAGGTTGGACAGTAGCAATCAGCCCCAGCATTTT. This codes for CASRLDSSNQPQHF.